This T cell receptor beta chain appears in the sequencing data of a study of OX40 agonist ivuxolimab in advanced cancers. Findings and caveats of the study: The study did not work out the antigen specificity of the expanded peripheral T cells.

V was trimmed by 7 bases and J by 5 bases, leaving 20 bases between them. The CDR3 length is 15 residues. CDR1 and CDR2 from the germline V gene are MNHEY and SMNVEV (reference sequence). In regard to this clone: Its cognate antigen is unknown.

Clones were sequenced by immunoSEQ multiplex PCR, and TCRdb holds only the in-frame ones, with some missing. Here the sample spans roughly 13,000 clones, about four fifths being singletons. The sequences come from CD4+ or CD8+ T cells sorted from blood, collected in a trial of the OX40 agonist ivuxolimab. The chain employs TRBV27 and TRBJ2-5; D remains ambiguous. The clonotype comes from an adult with an advanced solid tumor such as melanoma, head and neck, liver or kidney cancer. The CDR3 DNA follows: TGTGCCAGCAAAGTAGGCGCAGGTTTAGGGGAGACCCAGTACTTC. This gives the protein CASKVGAGLGETQYF.